One sample yielded the 23 T cell receptor beta chains listed below, sequenced in a study of T cells after yellow fever vaccination. TCRdb passed the 5' RACE reads through MiXCR, listing each CDR3 protein once. The sample includes around 400,000 distinct CDR3 sequences, roughly 12% of them seen just once. The sample here was PBMCs, taken on the day of the first yellow fever vaccination. These receptors were collected from a man aged 18 to 30 who received the YFV17D yellow fever vaccine.

Only a few counts were recorded for this clonotype. CDR3 protein: CASSPGTSVLTDTQYF. In DNA form, the CDR3 reads TGTGCCAGCAGCCCCGGGACTAGCGTCCTCACAGATACGCAGTATTTT. This sequence joins TRBV6-2 or TRBV6-3 and TRBJ2-3; 10 bases agree with TRBD2. CDR3 length: 16 residues. V gave up 6 bases and J gave up 2 bases; unmatched junction bases: 8. The germline CDR1 and CDR2 sequences are MNHEY and SVGEGT.

V gene TRBV7-3 combines with J gene TRBJ2-1, with D perhaps being TRBD1 or TRBD2 (5 bases each). The CDR3 is 14 residues long. Germline V gene data show CDR1 as SGHTA and CDR2 as FQGTGA. Between the trimmed V and J ends, which lost 3 bases and 6 bases, there was a span of 12 bases. The CDR3 nucleotides are TGTGCCAGCAGCTTCACCGGGACGTCCAATGAGCAGTTCTTC. The encoded protein is CASSFTGTSNEQFF.

This clonotype was recorded a few times. The chain links TRBV4-2 to TRBJ2-2; 14 bases align to TRBD2. Germline values: CDR1 LGHNA, CDR2 YNFKEQ. V was pared by 3 bases and J by 2 bases, with 8 bases of the junction left unmatched. The CDR3 extends over 19 amino acids. The CDR3 DNA sequence: TGTGCCAGCAGCCATCCGGGACTAGCGGGGGAGCTTAACACCGGGGAGCTGTTTTTT. Translating gives CASSHPGLAGELNTGELFF.

V and J are TRBV7-2 and TRBJ2-1; D gene unclear. The V end lost 5 bases, the J end lost 0 bases, and 14 bases lay between the germline ends. The CDR3 has 16 amino acids. From germline, CDR1 is SGHTA and CDR2 FQGNSA. The CDR3 DNA follows: TGTGCCAGCAGCATACTACAGATGAGCTCCTACAATGAGCAGTTCTTC. It specifies CASSILQMSSYNEQFF.

This clonotype was seen more than once but under ten times. The rearrangement joins TRBV4-2 to TRBJ2-5; 7 bases are shared with TRBD2. The CDR3 runs to 14 residues. V lost 3 bases to trimming and J lost 1 base; unmatched junction nucleotides: 2. The germline CDR1 and CDR2 sequences are LGHNA and YNFKEQ. CDR3 DNA: TGTGCCAGCAGCCACGGCGGGAGCCAAGAGACCCAGTACTTC. Translated: CASSHGGSQETQYF.

In this sample, this clonotype turned up a few times. The J gene is TRBJ2-7, the V gene TRBV4-1; D is unresolved. Trimming stripped 1 base from V and 2 bases from J, with 12 bases between. The CDR3 is 15 amino acids. Germline V lookup: CDR1 MGHRA, CDR2 YSYEKL. The DNA for the CDR3 is TGCGCCAGCAGCCAAGTAGTTGGTAGCACCTACGAGCAGTACTTC. This gives the protein CASSQVVGSTYEQYF.

Only a few counts were recorded for this clonotype. V gene TRBV6-5 combines with J gene TRBJ1-6; D remains ambiguous. Germline assignment: CDR1 MNHEY and CDR2 SVGAGI. The CDR3 runs to 14 residues. Trimming cost V 0 bases and J 7 bases, with 7 bases left between them. This CDR3 is CASSYSGRNSPLHF. DNA for the CDR3: TGTGCCAGCAGTTACTCTGGGCGAAATTCACCCCTCCACTTT.

In this sample, this clonotype turned up a few times. The chain links TRBV5-1 to TRBJ2-3; perhaps D is TRBD1 or TRBD2 (5 bases each). Germline-derived CDR1 and CDR2 are SGHRS and YFSETQ. This CDR3 region has 15 residues. Trimming took off 4 bases at V and 3 bases at J, with 15 bases between the two ends. CDR3 in amino acids: CASSIGDWGTDTQYF. Written as DNA, the CDR3 is TGCGCCAGCAGCATCGGGGATTGGGGGACAGATACGCAGTATTTT.

This clonotype showed up just a few times. J is TRBJ2-3 and V is TRBV7-2, with 7 nucleotides matching TRBD1. CDR3 length: 16 residues. Germline CDR1 SGHTA, CDR2 FQGNSA. The junction had 14 bases not matched to a gene; V was cut back by 5 bases and J by 6 bases. The CDR3 spells CASSPSLKGAWDTQYF. CDR3 nucleotide sequence: TGTGCCAGCAGCCCGAGTCTGAAGGGGGCATGGGATACGCAGTATTTT. Looking up the rest from reference TRBV7-2 and TRBJ2-3 gives the full variable domain: GAGVSQSPSNKVTEKGKDVELRCDPISGHTALYWYRQSLGQGLEFLIYFQGNSAPDKSGLPSDRFSAERTGGSVSTLTIQRTQQEDSAVYLCASSPSLKGAWDTQYFGPGTRLTVL.

This clonotype has just a few counts. The chain combines TRBV2 with TRBJ1-2; no clear D. Trimming pared 1 base from V and 0 bases from J, leaving 9 bases between. CDR3 length: 15 amino acids. The germline gives CDR1 SNHLY, CDR2 FYNNEI. The chain's CDR3 is CASSEGPRPNYGYTF. CDR3 nucleotides: TGTGCCAGCAGTGAAGGGCCAAGACCTAACTATGGCTACACCTTC. Combining the CDR3 with reference TRBV2 and TRBJ1-2 gives the whole variable domain EPEVTQTPSHQVTQMGQEVILRCVPISNHLYFYWYRQILGQKVEFLVSFYNNEISEKSEIFDDQFSVERPDGSNFTLKIRSTKLEDSAMYFCASSEGPRPNYGYTFGSGTRLTVV.

The sample holds many counts of this clonotype. At one end the junction does not follow the germline gene, possibly because of a read error. V usage is TRBV11-2 and J usage is TRBJ1-1; D remains ambiguous. The CDR3 is 14 residues long. Per the germline V gene, CDR1 is SGHAT and CDR2 is FQNNGV. The CDR3 sequence is CASTLSRTNTEAFF. CDR3 nucleotides: TGTGCCAGCACCTTATCCCGTACGAACACTGAAGCTTTCTTT. Variable domain in full (rest from reference TRBV11-2 and TRBJ1-1): EAGVAQSPRYKIIEKRQSVAFWCNPISGHATLYWYQQILGQGPKLLIQFQNNGVVDDSQLPKDRFSAERLKGVDSTLKIQPAKLEDSAVYLCASTLSRTNTEAFFGQGTRLTVV.

The chain links TRBV6-6 to TRBJ1-1, with D uncertain. Per the germline V gene, CDR1 is MNHNY and CDR2 is SVGAGI (reference sequence). V lost 5 bases to trimming and J lost 5 bases, with 12 bases between them. This CDR3 contains 13 residues. The CDR3: CASSDQVATEAFF. DNA of the CDR3: TGTGCCAGCAGTGATCAGGTAGCAACTGAAGCTTTCTTT.

This clonotype occurred a few times. The chain joins TRBV6-1 to TRBJ2-7; D possibly matches TRBD1 or TRBD2 (5 bases each). Germline V CDR1 and CDR2: MNHNS, SASEGT. V lost 3 bases and J lost 1, with 10 bases in between. The CDR3 runs to 14 residues. Here the CDR3 reads CASSDGTASYEQYV. CDR3 in DNA: TGTGCCAGCAGTGATGGGACCGCATCCTACGAGCAGTACGTC.

V is TRBV9 and J is TRBJ1-1; D not resolved. CDR1 SGDLS and CDR2 YYNGEE come from the germline V gene. This CDR3 has 13 residues. Between the trimmed V and J ends, which lost 3 bases and 2 bases, there was a span of 8 bases. CDR3 bases: TGTGCCAGCAGCGGGTCAATAAACACTGAAGCTTTCTTT. It codes for CASSGSINTEAFF.

The sample holds a few counts of this clonotype. V and J are TRBV4-2 and TRBJ2-7, with 10 bases lining up with TRBD1. Germline-derived CDR1 and CDR2 are LGHNA and YNFKEQ. The ends lost 0 bases at V and 4 bases at J; junction bases unmatched: 6. The CDR3 loop spans 16 amino acids. The CDR3 coding sequence is TGTGCCAGCAGCCAAGATGGGACAGGGGCCCAGTACGAGCAGTACTTC. Amino acid sequence: CASSQDGTGAQYEQYF.

The chain recombines TRBV27 with TRBJ1-1, with a tentative D call TRBD1 (5 bases). The CDR3 loop spans 14 amino acids. The germline V and J ends were trimmed by 1 base and 3 bases, with 9 bases remaining between them. The germline V gene encodes CDR1 MNHEY and CDR2 SMNVEV (reference sequence). In nucleotides, the CDR3 is TGTGCCAGCAGTTTATATCGAGGGGACACTGAAGCTTTCTTT. Amino acid sequence: CASSLYRGDTEAFF.

This clonotype was picked up a small number of times. The chain uses TRBV6-1 and TRBJ1-2; TRBD1 might be the D (5 bases). V was clipped by 3 bases and J by 8 bases, with 10 bases between them. The germline V gene has CDR1 MNHNS and CDR2 SASEGT. This CDR3 is built from 12 residues. The CDR3 bases are TGTGCCAGCAGTGATTGGGGCAACGGCTACACCTTC. Its protein is CASSDWGNGYTF.

This clonotype occurred many times. This chain links TRBV5-1 with TRBJ2-5; 10 nucleotides agree with TRBD2. V lost 2 bases and J lost 5; bases outside the gene matches: 3. Germline V gives CDR1 SGHRS, CDR2 YFSETQ. The length of the CDR3 is 14 residues. The CDR3 DNA reads TGCGCCAGCAGCTTCGGGACTAGCGCGGAGACCCAGTACTTC. Its protein is CASSFGTSAETQYF.

The chain recombines TRBV20-1 with TRBJ2-1, with 9 bases lining up with TRBD2. With 2 bases clipped from V and 4 bases from J, the junction kept 3 bases outside the gene matches. Germline V gene sequence: CDR1 DFQATT, CDR2 SNEGSKA (reference sequence). The CDR3 runs to 14 residues. CDR3 coding DNA: TGCAGTGCTAGACTAGCGGGGCCTTACAATGAGCAGTTCTTC. This gives the protein CSARLAGPYNEQFF.

The V call is TRBV29-1, the J call TRBJ2-1; D perhaps matches TRBD1 (5 bases). The CDR3 spans 13 residues. CDR1 is SQVTM and CDR2 is ANQGSEA in the germline V gene. Trimming left V 3 bases short and J 6 bases short, with 12 bases between. CDR3 amino acids: CSVDRVPSNEQFF. As DNA, the CDR3 is TGCAGCGTTGACAGGGTACCCAGCAATGAGCAGTTCTTC.

The chain is built from TRBV10-3 and TRBJ2-3; D unresolved. This CDR3 has 16 residues. Trimming stripped 2 bases from V and 2 bases from J, with 14 bases between. Germline V CDR1 and CDR2: ENHRY, SYGVKD. As DNA, the CDR3 is TGTGCCATCAGTGAGGCCCCGATGGGGAACACAGATACGCAGTATTTT. This codes for CAISEAPMGNTDTQYF.

This clonotype appeared many times. The V gene is TRBV7-9, the J gene TRBJ1-2, with no clear D. V lost 4 bases, J lost 1 base, and 16 bases lay in between. The CDR3 contains 16 residues. CDR1 and CDR2 from the germline V gene are SEHNR and FQNEAQ (reference sequence). This CDR3 reads CASSSNNGLNNYGYTF. CDR3 in DNA: TGTGCCAGCAGCTCCAATAACGGGCTCAATAACTATGGCTACACCTTC.

This chain connects TRBV9 to TRBJ2-5, with D perhaps TRBD1 or TRBD2 (5 bases each). This CDR3 contains 18 residues. The V gene lost 0 bases and the J gene lost 2 bases, with 20 bases spanning the gap. Looked up from germline, CDR1 is SGDLS and CDR2 is YYNGEE. The CDR3 coding sequence is TGTGCCAGCAGCGTAGGAGGGACCGCGCCTGGGTCACAAGAGACCCAGTACTTC. It yields the protein CASSVGGTAPGSQETQYF.